These 9 T cell receptor beta chains were all obtained from the same sample, sequenced in a study of blood T cell repertoires in COVID-19. The repertoire was sequenced with immunoSEQ multiplex PCR; TCRdb's copy has only in-frame clones and lacks some. The table lists some 290,000 clones, 85% to 90% of them singletons. Source material: peripheral blood. All receptors derive from a woman aged 30 to 39 with COVID-19, enrolled during active disease.

J is TRBJ2-2 and V is TRBV29-1, with D possibly being TRBD2 (5 bases). The CDR3 is made up of 14 amino acids. The ends were cut back, 1 base at V and 6 bases at J, with 12 bases in the middle. The germline V gene has CDR1 SQVTM and CDR2 ANQGSEA. CDR3 region: CSVEGSGVPGELFF. The CDR3 DNA reads TGCAGCGTTGAAGGTTCCGGGGTCCCCGGGGAGCTGTTTTTT.

V gene TRBV18 combines with J gene TRBJ2-7; a possible D gene is TRBD1 (6 bases). There are 15 residues in the CDR3. Trimming pared 2 bases from V and 2 bases from J, leaving 13 bases between. CDR1 and CDR2 (germline): KGHSH, LQKENI. DNA of the CDR3: TGTGCCAGCTCACCAACTACAGGGTTCGCCTACGAGCAGTACTTC. It is translated as CASSPTTGFAYEQYF.

CDR3 residues: CASSLGQANQPQHF. Written as DNA, the CDR3 is TGTGCCAGCAGCTTAGGACAGGCCAATCAGCCCCAGCATTTT. The rearrangement joins TRBV5-5 to TRBJ1-5; 7 nucleotides match TRBD1. V lost 2 bases, J lost 3 bases, and 2 bases stayed unmatched. The CDR3 runs 14 residues. Germline V gene sequence: CDR1 SGHKS, CDR2 YYEKEE (reference sequence).

The chain has TRBV30 and TRBJ2-1; TRBD2 matches 14 bases. V trimming: 4 bases; J trimming: 8 bases; junction bases outside the gene matches: 19. CDR1 GTSNPN and CDR2 SVGIG come from the germline V gene (reference sequence). This CDR3 is 19 amino acids long. The CDR3 sequence: CAWTSIRGTSGSAADEQFF. The DNA of the CDR3 is TGTGCCTGGACCTCAATCCGGGGGACTAGCGGGAGCGCGGCAGATGAGCAGTTCTTC.

The chain uses TRBV18 and TRBJ1-1; D is unresolved. Per germline, CDR1 KGHSH and CDR2 LQKENI. There are 15 residues in the CDR3. V was cut by 3 bases and J by 2 bases, with 13 bases left in between. The CDR3 DNA follows: TGTGCCAGCTCACCTCGAGGAGGACCAAACACTGAAGCTTTCTTT. This encodes CASSPRGGPNTEAFF.

The CDR3 here is CASKISRNEQFF. The CDR3 nucleotides are TGTGCCAGCAAGATTTCGCGGAATGAGCAGTTCTTC. The chain recombines TRBV2 with TRBJ2-1; D remains ambiguous. V was cut by 7 bases and J by 7 bases, with 11 bases left in between. This CDR3 contains 12 residues. Germline CDR1 reads SNHLY; CDR2 reads FYNNEI.

The chain employs TRBV27 and TRBJ2-7, with D possibly matching TRBD2 (5 bases). CDR1 and CDR2 (germline): MNHEY, SMNVEV (reference sequence). V was cut by 7 bases and J by 3 bases, with 10 bases left in between. The CDR3 covers 12 residues. The CDR3 DNA reads as TGTGCCAGCACCGGGAACCTCTACGAGCAGTACTTC. Translating gives CASTGNLYEQYF.

The CDR3 is CASSLALRGSEKLFF. The CDR3, as DNA: TGCGCCAGCAGCTTGGCTCTCAGGGGTAGTGAAAAACTGTTTTTT. The chain links TRBV5-1 to TRBJ1-4, with D possibly matching TRBD1 (6 bases). This CDR3 is built from 15 residues. Germline values: CDR1 SGHRS, CDR2 YFSETQ. The germline V and J ends were trimmed by 0 bases and 7 bases, with 13 bases remaining between them.

The chain is built from TRBV19 and TRBJ1-1, with D hard to call. The CDR3 runs 12 residues. Trimming stripped 8 bases from V and 8 bases from J, with 15 bases between. CDR1 and CDR2 (germline): LNHDA, SQIVND (reference sequence). The chain's CDR3 is CASFLRHSEAFF. The CDR3 DNA reads TGTGCCAGTTTCCTCAGGCACAGCGAAGCTTTCTTT.